This T cell receptor (beta chain) emerged from a study of CD8+ T cells in alopecia areata. Notes on the study in general: Sequences from scalp samples also cover resident alphabeta T cells of normal skin. With patients, TCR sharing proved less clear than in mice, a difference possibly related to HLA. Lesional scalp, notably in alopecia totalis/universalis, had clonality above that of normal scalp.

Extracted from the samples, RNA was reverse transcribed into cDNA to serve as the sequencing template. Data came from immunoSEQ multiplex PCR; TCRdb stores just in-frame clones and leaves some out. Recorded here are about 6,000 clones, none singletons. The CDR3 contains 14 residues. The germline CDR1 and CDR2 sequences are NNHDY and SYVADS. V was trimmed by 2 bases and J by 0 bases, leaving 9 bases between them. This clone has ten or more counts. Its matching antigen is unknown. Germline and genes: mouse. The CDR3 extends 4 residues past the end of the read, so its final part is completed from the germline J gene. Markers including CD4, CD8alpha, NKG2D and NKG2ACE guided sorting of pooled cutaneous lymph node cells.

The sample consisted of CD8+ T cells sorted from a lymph node. This clonotype was obtained from a C3H/HeJ mouse with alopecia areata. For this mouse line, the MHC haplotype is H2-k. The chain is built from TRBV13-3 and TRBJ2-7; a possible D gene is TRBD2 (5 bases). The chain's CDR3 is CASSEVGSSYEQYF. The part of the CDR3 DNA that was read is TGTGCCAGCAGTGAGGTGGGGAGCTCCTAT.